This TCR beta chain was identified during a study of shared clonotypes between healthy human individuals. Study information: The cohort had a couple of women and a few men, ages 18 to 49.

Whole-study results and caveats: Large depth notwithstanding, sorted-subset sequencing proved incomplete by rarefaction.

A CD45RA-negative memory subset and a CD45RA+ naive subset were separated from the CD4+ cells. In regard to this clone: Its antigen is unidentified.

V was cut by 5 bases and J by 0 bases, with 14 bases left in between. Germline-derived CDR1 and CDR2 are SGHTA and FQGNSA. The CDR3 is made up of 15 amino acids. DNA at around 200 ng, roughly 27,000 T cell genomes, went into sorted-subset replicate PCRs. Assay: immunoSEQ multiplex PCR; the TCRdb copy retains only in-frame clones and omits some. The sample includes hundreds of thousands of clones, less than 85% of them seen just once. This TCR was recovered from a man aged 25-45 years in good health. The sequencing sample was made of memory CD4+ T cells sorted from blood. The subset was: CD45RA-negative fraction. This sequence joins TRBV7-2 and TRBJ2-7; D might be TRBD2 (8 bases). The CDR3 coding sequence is TGTGCCAGCAGCCTTAGCGGGGACAGCTCCTACGAGCAGTACTTC. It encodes CASSLSGDSSYEQYF.